Below are 28 T cell receptor beta chains sequenced from a single sample in a study of cytomegalovirus exposure and HLA in healthy donors. PCR used 60 Vbeta primers and 13 Jbeta primers. Clones were sequenced by immunoSEQ multiplex PCR, and TCRdb holds only the in-frame ones, with some missing. The sample holds 250,000 to 350,000 clones; 80% are singletons and the top ten take roughly 0.31%. The sample comprised PBMCs. The receptors derive from a girl aged 2-15 years in good health and CMV-seronegative.

The rearrangement joins TRBV5-1 to TRBJ2-7; D ambiguous. Germline CDR1 is SGHRS and CDR2 is YFSETQ. CDR3 length equals 11 residues. The V gene lost 5 bases and the J gene lost 3 bases, with 6 bases spanning the gap. The DNA for the CDR3 is TGCGCCAGCAGTCGGAGCTACGAGCAGTACTTC. It specifies CASSRSYEQYF.

The CDR3 reads CASSQRGLQETQYF. In DNA form, the CDR3 reads TGTGCCAGCTCACAACGCGGACTTCAAGAGACCCAGTACTTC. The chain carries TRBV18 and TRBJ2-5; D is possibly TRBD2 (5 bases). This CDR3 has 14 amino acids. The V gene lost 4 bases and the J gene lost 2 bases, with 11 bases spanning the gap. CDR1 is KGHSH and CDR2 is LQKENI in the germline V gene.

This chain joins TRBV2 and TRBJ1-2; a weak D match, TRBD1 (5 bases). Germline V gives CDR1 SNHLY, CDR2 FYNNEI. V was trimmed by 11 bases and J by 7 bases, leaving 14 bases between them. The CDR3 spans 11 residues. This CDR3 is CAVVGPFGYTF. CDR3 nucleotides: TGTGCCGTGGTGGGGCCTTTTGGCTACACCTTC.

In its sample, this clone was seen a few times. The V call is TRBV6-5, the J call TRBJ1-6; D not resolved. The CDR3 length is 14 residues. Germline V gives CDR1 MNHEY, CDR2 SVGAGI. CDR3 protein: CASTTTPYNSPLHF. CDR3 in DNA: TGTGCATCAACGACAACTCCCTATAATTCACCCCTCCACTTT.

This clone was observed a few times. V and J are TRBV9 and TRBJ2-1; 9 nucleotides align to TRBD2. The CDR3 contains 15 residues. Trimming took 0 bases from V and 4 from J; bases not matched to a gene: 2. Germline V lookup: CDR1 SGDLS, CDR2 YYNGEE. Here the CDR3 DNA reads TGTGCCAGCAGCGTAGTAGCGGGAGAATACAATGAGCAGTTCTTC. It translates to CASSVVAGEYNEQFF.

This rearrangement joins TRBV25-1 to TRBJ2-3; 12 bases match TRBD2. Germline loops: CDR1 MGHDK, CDR2 SYGVNS. Unmatched junction bases numbered 3, after V lost 7 bases and J lost 4 bases. There are 14 residues in the CDR3. This CDR3 reads CASKGLAGADTQYF. The CDR3 DNA reads as TGTGCCAGCAAGGGACTAGCGGGTGCAGATACGCAGTATTTT.

The V gene is TRBV6-1, the J gene TRBJ2-7; 7 nucleotides align to TRBD1. The trim removed 6 bases at V and 4 bases at J, leaving 12 bases unmatched. Germline CDR1 reads MNHNS; CDR2 reads SASEGT. CDR3 length: 15 residues. CDR3 region: CASSPVAGGRYEQYF. CDR3 bases: TGTGCCAGCAGCCCGGTGGCAGGGGGTCGTTACGAGCAGTACTTC.

This clone was observed a single time. This chain joins TRBV30 and TRBJ1-1, with 10 bases matching TRBD1. Germline CDR1 GTSNPN, CDR2 SVGIG (reference sequence). The ends lost 3 bases at V and 9 bases at J; junction bases unmatched: 10. The CDR3 length is 14 residues. CDR3 sequence (DNA): TGTGCCTGGAGCCGGCCGGGACAGGGGACCCAAGCTTTCTTT. Protein: CAWSRPGQGTQAFF.

This clone was counted only a few times. The V call is TRBV5-4, the J call TRBJ2-2, with D perhaps matching TRBD1 (6 bases). The CDR3 totals 16 residues. Germline values: CDR1 SGHNT, CDR2 YYREEE (reference sequence). V lost 4 bases, J lost 6 bases, and 19 bases lay in between. This chain's CDR3 is CASSQPSRGQAGELFF. Here the CDR3 DNA reads TGTGCCAGCAGCCAACCGAGCAGGGGCCAGGCCGGGGAGCTGTTTTTT.

This chain connects TRBV28 to TRBJ2-7; D possibly corresponds to TRBD1 (6 bases). The CDR3 consists of 15 residues. The germline gives CDR1 MDHEN, CDR2 SYDVKM. The germline V and J ends were trimmed by 7 bases and 4 bases, with 20 bases remaining between them. The CDR3 bases are TGTGCCAGCAAAGGTTTCAGGGGCCCCGGGTACGAGCAGTACTTC. Protein sequence: CASKGFRGPGYEQYF.

This clone came up once. V is TRBV5-6 and J is TRBJ2-5; D is possibly TRBD2 (6 bases). Gene TRBJ2-7 matches the end of the DNA better, so the J call may be wrong. The CDR3 runs to 16 residues. Germline CDR1 is SGHDT and CDR2 is YYEEEE. The DNA of the CDR3 is TGTGCCAGCAGCTTGGAGGCGGGACTGAGATCCTACGAGCAGTACTTC. It is translated as CASSLEAGLRSYEQYF.

The chain carries TRBV2 and TRBJ2-7; D ambiguous. Trimming left V 7 bases short and J 0 bases short, with 10 bases between. The CDR3 spans 13 residues. From germline, CDR1 is SNHLY and CDR2 FYNNEI. In nucleotides, the CDR3 is TGTGCCAGCATTCCCACAGTCTCCTACGAGCAGTACTTC. It yields the protein CASIPTVSYEQYF.

The chain is built from TRBV6-5 and TRBJ2-5; 7 positions match TRBD2. The CDR3 has 15 amino acids. Germline lookup yields CDR1 MNHEY and CDR2 SVGAGI. The trim removed 5 bases at V and 0 bases at J, leaving 6 bases unmatched. The DNA for the CDR3 is TGTGCCAGCAGTATAGCGGGCTCGTACCAAGAGACCCAGTACTTC. Its protein product is CASSIAGSYQETQYF.

This chain uses TRBV5-4 with TRBJ2-5; TRBD1 matches at 7 bases. J lost 2 bases, V lost 7 bases, and 8 bases had no gene match. The CDR3 runs 14 residues. The germline V gene has CDR1 SGHNT and CDR2 YYREEE (reference sequence). The CDR3 region is CASGNTGEQETQYF. The CDR3 nucleotides read TGTGCCAGCGGGAACACAGGGGAACAAGAGACCCAGTACTTC. The variable domain in full, completed from reference TRBV5-4 and TRBJ2-5, reads ETGVTQSPTHLIKTRGQQVTLRCSSQSGHNTVSWYQQALGQGPQFIFQYYREEENGRGNFPPRFSGLQFPNYSSELNVNALELDDSALYLCASGNTGEQETQYFGPGTRLLVL.

The chain recombines TRBV5-1 with TRBJ1-5, with a tentative D call TRBD1 (5 bases). The CDR3 is 12 amino acids. Germline V lookup: CDR1 SGHRS, CDR2 YFSETQ. The ends were cut back, 1 base at V and 7 bases at J, with 6 bases in the middle. The CDR3 sequence: CASSLTGQPQHF. CDR3 nucleotide sequence: TGCGCCAGCAGCTTGACAGGACAGCCCCAGCATTTT. Looking up the rest from reference TRBV5-1 and TRBJ1-5 gives the full variable domain: KAGVTQTPRYLIKTRGQQVTLSCSPISGHRSVSWYQQTPGQGLQFLFEYFSETQRNKGNFPGRFSGRQFSNSRSEMNVSTLELGDSALYLCASSLTGQPQHFGDGTRLSIL.

The rearrangement joins TRBV27 to TRBJ1-2; unclear D gene. This CDR3 comprises 13 residues. The V and J ends lost 3 bases and 1 base respectively, with 6 bases between them. Germline V gene data show CDR1 as MNHEY and CDR2 as SMNVEV (reference sequence). The CDR3 sequence is CASSFSVNYGYTF. The CDR3 coding sequence is TGTGCCAGCAGTTTTAGTGTTAACTATGGCTACACCTTC.

Comments on this clone: The sample carries other DNA sequences with the same CDR3. The CDR3 here is CASTGTSYDEQFF. CDR3 DNA sequence: TGTGCCAGCACCGGGACTAGTTATGATGAGCAGTTCTTC. The chain carries TRBV6-5 and TRBJ2-1, with TRBD2 identical over 8 bases. The CDR3 runs 13 residues. Germline CDR1 MNHEY, CDR2 SVGAGI. J lost 8 bases, V lost 7 bases, and 7 bases had no gene match.

This clone was recorded only once. The genes are TRBV27 and TRBJ2-5; 8 bases agree with TRBD2. The trim removed 1 base at V and 3 bases at J, leaving 7 bases unmatched. CDR1 is MNHEY and CDR2 is SMNVEV in the germline V gene (reference sequence). The CDR3 runs to 16 residues. The CDR3 loop is CASSLFAGGGEETQYF. Here the CDR3 DNA reads TGTGCCAGCAGTTTATTCGCGGGGGGCGGGGAAGAGACCCAGTACTTC.

The chain combines TRBV6-5 with TRBJ2-7, with TRBD1 matching over 8 bases. The V segment lost 2 bases and the J segment 6 bases; nucleotides outside the gene matches: 3. This CDR3 is built from 13 residues. From germline, CDR1 is MNHEY and CDR2 SVGAGI. CDR3 protein: CASSYGTGCEQYF. CDR3 sequence (DNA): TGTGCCAGCAGTTACGGGACAGGCTGCGAGCAGTACTTC.

The gene calls are TRBV6-5 and TRBJ2-7; D remains ambiguous. In germline, CDR1 is MNHEY, CDR2 SVGAGI. Trimming left V 0 bases short and J 0 bases short, with 6 bases between. The CDR3 has 14 residues. The CDR3 region has the DNA TGTGCCAGCAGTTACTCCCGTAACTCCTACGAGCAGTACTTC. This translates into CASSYSRNSYEQYF.

This chain uses TRBV9 with TRBJ2-7; D not certain. This CDR3 has 15 residues. V lost 1 base to trimming and J lost 2 bases, with 13 bases between them. Germline CDR1 reads SGDLS; CDR2 reads YYNGEE. This CDR3 is CASSVFPSATYEQYF. For the CDR3, the DNA is TGTGCCAGCAGCGTATTTCCGAGTGCTACCTACGAGCAGTACTTC.

In nucleotides, the CDR3 is TGTGCCAGCCCCGGTTGGAGGACAGGGAATGGCTACGCAACTAATGAAAAACTGTTTTTT. It specifies CASPGWRTGNGYATNEKLFF. This chain connects TRBV27 to TRBJ1-4; 8 positions agree with TRBD1. Germline lookup yields CDR1 MNHEY and CDR2 SMNVEV (reference sequence). Trimming removed 8 bases from V and 0 bases from J; junction bases left unmatched: 20. There are 20 residues in the CDR3.

This chain uses TRBV5-1 with TRBJ1-1; 8 positions agree with TRBD1. Per the germline V gene, CDR1 is SGHRS and CDR2 is YFSETQ. The V gene end was trimmed by 4 bases and the J gene end by 6 bases; junction bases not matched to a gene: 5. The CDR3 loop spans 13 amino acids. The CDR3 DNA reads TGCGCCAGCAGCACGACAGGGGTCCCTGAAGCTTTCTTT. It is translated as CASSTTGVPEAFF. Filled out from reference TRBV5-1 and TRBJ1-1, the complete variable domain reads KAGVTQTPRYLIKTRGQQVTLSCSPISGHRSVSWYQQTPGQGLQFLFEYFSETQRNKGNFPGRFSGRQFSNSRSEMNVSTLELGDSALYLCASSTTGVPEAFFGQGTRLTVV.

The chain links TRBV12-5 to TRBJ2-7; maybe TRBD1 (6 bases). This CDR3 is 14 amino acids long. The germline V gene encodes CDR1 LGHNT and CDR2 FRNRAP. The germline V and J ends were trimmed by 1 base and 2 bases, with 9 bases remaining between them. Here the CDR3 reads CASGLANRAYEQYF. The CDR3 coding sequence is TGTGCTAGTGGTTTGGCTAACAGGGCCTACGAGCAGTACTTC.

V usage is TRBV6-5 and J usage is TRBJ1-1; 8 bases match TRBD1. With V trimmed by 0 bases and J by 5 bases, 5 bases remained unmatched. CDR1 is MNHEY, CDR2 SVGAGI, per germline. The CDR3 totals 15 residues. The CDR3 DNA follows: TGTGCCAGCAGTTACTCGACAGGGGTAGGGACTGAAGCTTTCTTT. Residues: CASSYSTGVGTEAFF.

The V call is TRBV30, the J call TRBJ1-2; D not resolved. The CDR3 consists of 16 residues. The germline V gene has CDR1 GTSNPN and CDR2 SVGIG (reference sequence). The V gene lost 2 bases and the J gene lost 8 bases, with 24 bases spanning the gap. The CDR3 DNA sequence: TGTGCCTGGAGTTCCCGGACTCTCCGATCTACTTGGGGCTACACCTTC. Translated: CAWSSRTLRSTWGYTF.

The V and J genes are TRBV5-5 and TRBJ2-4; D gene ambiguous. This CDR3 region has 13 residues. Trimming took 4 bases from V and 5 from J, leaving 10 bases between them. Germline lookup yields CDR1 SGHKS and CDR2 YYEKEE (reference sequence). CDR3 in amino acids: CASSLEHENIQYF. DNA of the CDR3: TGTGCCAGCAGCCTGGAGCACGAAAACATTCAGTACTTC.

The chain recombines TRBV14 with TRBJ2-7, with TRBD2 matching over 11 bases. V was clipped by 5 bases and J by 3 bases; unmatched bases: 6. The CDR3 loop spans 15 amino acids. Germline V gene data show CDR1 as SGHDN and CDR2 as FVKESK. The CDR3 nucleotides are TGTGCCAGCAGCAAGTCGGGACTAGCGGTCTACGAGCAGTACTTC. It codes for CASSKSGLAVYEQYF.